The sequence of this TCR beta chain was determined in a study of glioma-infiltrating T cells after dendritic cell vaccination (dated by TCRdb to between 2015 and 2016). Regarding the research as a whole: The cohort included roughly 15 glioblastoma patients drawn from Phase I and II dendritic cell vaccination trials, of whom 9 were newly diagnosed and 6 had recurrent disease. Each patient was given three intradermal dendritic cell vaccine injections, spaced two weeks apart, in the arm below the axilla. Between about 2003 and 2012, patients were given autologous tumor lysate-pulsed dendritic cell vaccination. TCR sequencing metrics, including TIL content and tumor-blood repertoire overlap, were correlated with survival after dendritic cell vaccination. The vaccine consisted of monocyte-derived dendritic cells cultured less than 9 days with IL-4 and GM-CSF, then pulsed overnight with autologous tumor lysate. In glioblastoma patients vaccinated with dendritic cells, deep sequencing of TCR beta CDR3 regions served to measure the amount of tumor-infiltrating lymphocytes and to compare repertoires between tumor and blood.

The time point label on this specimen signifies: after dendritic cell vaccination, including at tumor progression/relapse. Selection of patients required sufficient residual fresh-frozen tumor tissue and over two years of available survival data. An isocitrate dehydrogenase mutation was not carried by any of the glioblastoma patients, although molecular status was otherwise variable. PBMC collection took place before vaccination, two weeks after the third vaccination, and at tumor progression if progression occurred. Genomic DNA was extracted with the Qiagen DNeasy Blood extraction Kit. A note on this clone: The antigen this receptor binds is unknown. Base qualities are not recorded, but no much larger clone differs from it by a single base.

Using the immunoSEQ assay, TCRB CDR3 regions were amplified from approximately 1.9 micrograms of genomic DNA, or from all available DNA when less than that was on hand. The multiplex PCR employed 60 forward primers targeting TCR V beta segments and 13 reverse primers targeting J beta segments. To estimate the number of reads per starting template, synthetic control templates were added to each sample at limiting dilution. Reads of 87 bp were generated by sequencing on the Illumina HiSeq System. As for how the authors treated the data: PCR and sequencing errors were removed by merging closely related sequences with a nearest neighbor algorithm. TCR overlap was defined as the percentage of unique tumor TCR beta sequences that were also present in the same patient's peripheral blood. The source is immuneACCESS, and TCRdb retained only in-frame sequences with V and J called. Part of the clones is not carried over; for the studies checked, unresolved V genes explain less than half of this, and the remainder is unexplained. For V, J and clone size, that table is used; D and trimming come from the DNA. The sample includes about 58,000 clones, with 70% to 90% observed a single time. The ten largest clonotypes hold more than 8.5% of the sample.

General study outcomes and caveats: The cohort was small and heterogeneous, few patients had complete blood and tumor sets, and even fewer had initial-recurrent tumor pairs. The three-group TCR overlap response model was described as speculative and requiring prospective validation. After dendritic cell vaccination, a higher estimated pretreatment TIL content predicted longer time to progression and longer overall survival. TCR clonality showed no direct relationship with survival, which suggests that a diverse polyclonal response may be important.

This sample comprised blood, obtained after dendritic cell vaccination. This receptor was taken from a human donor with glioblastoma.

The sequence in DNA is TGCGCCAGCAGCCAAGGGACAGCCAGCTCCTACAATGAGCAGTTCTTC. Its translation reads: CASSQGTASSYNEQFF. Here the chain combines TRBV4-3 and TRBJ2-1; possibly the D gene is TRBD1, per 6 matching bases. The germline V gene specifies LGHNA as CDR1 and YSLEER as CDR2. The junction shows trimming of 1 base on V and 0 bases on J, plus 10 bases between the germline ends. The CDR3 spans 16 residues, from the cysteine through the phenylalanine. CDR3 DNA only is kept here, 48 bases in frame from base 1.